A single count supports the clone carrying this TCR beta chain. Its specificity is unknown. The sample belongs to a study of shared clonotypes between healthy human individuals. General study findings and limits: Having only a few donors restricted how much genetic and exposure-history diversity was captured. A few donors had around 5% of their naive CD4 clonotypes in common.

It was CD45RO-negative cells, positively selected for CCR7, that made up naive CD8 cells, with terminally differentiated effector memory CD45RA+ cells excluded. Trimming stripped 0 bases from V and 1 base from J, with 9 bases between. The CDR3 spans 15 residues. CDR1 MGHRA and CDR2 YSYEKL come from the germline V gene. Assay used: immunoSEQ multiplex PCR; TCRdb lists only in-frame clones, some missing. The sample lists around 610,000 clones, roughly 96% occurring once. The genes are TRBV4-1 and TRBJ1-1, with TRBD1 as a possible D gene (5 bases). Sequenced input: naive CD8+ T cells sorted from blood. The receptor's source is a woman aged 25-40 years in good health. The CDR3 DNA reads TGCGCCAGCAGCCAAGATCTGGGGGGGAACACTGAAGCTTTCTTT. It translates to CASSQDLGGNTEAFF.